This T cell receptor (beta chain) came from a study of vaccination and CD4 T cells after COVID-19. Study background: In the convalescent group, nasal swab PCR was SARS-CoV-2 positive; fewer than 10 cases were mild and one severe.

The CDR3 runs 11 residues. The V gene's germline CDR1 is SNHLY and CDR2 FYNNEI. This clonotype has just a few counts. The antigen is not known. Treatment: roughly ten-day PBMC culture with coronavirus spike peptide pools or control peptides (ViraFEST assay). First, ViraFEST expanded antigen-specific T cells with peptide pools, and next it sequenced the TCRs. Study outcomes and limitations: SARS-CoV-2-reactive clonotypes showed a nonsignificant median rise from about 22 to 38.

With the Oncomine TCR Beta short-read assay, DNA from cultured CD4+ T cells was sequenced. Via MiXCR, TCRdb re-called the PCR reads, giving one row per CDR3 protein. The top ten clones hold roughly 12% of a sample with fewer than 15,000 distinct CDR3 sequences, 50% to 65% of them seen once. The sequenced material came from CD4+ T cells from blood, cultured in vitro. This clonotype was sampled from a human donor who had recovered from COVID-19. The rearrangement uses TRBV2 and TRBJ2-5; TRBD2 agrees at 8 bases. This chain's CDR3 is CASGAQETQYF. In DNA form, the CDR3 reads TGTGCTAGCGGGGCCCAAGAGACCCAGTACTTC.